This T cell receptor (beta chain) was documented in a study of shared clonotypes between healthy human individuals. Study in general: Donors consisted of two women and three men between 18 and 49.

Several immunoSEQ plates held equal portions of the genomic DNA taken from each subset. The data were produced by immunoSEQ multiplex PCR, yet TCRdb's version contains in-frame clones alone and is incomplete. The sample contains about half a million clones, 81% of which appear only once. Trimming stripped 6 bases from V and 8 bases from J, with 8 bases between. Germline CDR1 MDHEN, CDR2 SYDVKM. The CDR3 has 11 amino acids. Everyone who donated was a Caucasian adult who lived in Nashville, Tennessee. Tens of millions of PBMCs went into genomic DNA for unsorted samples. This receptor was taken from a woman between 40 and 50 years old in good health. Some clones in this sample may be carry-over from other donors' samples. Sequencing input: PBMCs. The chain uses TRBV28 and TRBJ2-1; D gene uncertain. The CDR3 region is CASSLLDEQFF. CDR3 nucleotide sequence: TGTGCCAGCAGCCTCCTCGATGAGCAGTTCTTC.